The sample holds many counts of the clone carrying this TCR beta chain. Its antigen is as yet unknown. The source of the sample is a study of T-cell reconstitution after alpha-beta-depleted transplantation in children. The V gene's germline CDR1 is MDHEN and CDR2 SYDVKM. The CDR3 totals 12 residues. V shed 5 bases and J shed 9 bases, with 8 bases lying between them. Unique molecular identifiers were built into the TCRbeta library. TCRdb used MiXCR to reprocess the PCR reads, holding one entry per CDR3 protein. Here the sample spans fewer than 750,000 distinct CDR3 sequences, 23% being singletons. The study, taken as a whole, reports: Approximately two months post-transplant, alpha-beta T cells reportedly originated from several hundred expanded graft clones. Surviving recipient T cells and thymic progenitors accounted for the high day-60 TCRbeta diversity observed in some patients. It was newly produced T cells that mostly accounted for T-cell counts and diversity one year after transplant.

Material: PBMCs, mostly from graft donor cells, obtained 360 days after TCRalphabeta/CD19-depleted stem cell transplant. This chain links TRBV28 with TRBJ1-6, with D unresolved. The receptor was isolated from a boy under two years old who had a stem cell transplant for acute myeloid leukemia, so the T cells may come from the graft donor. For the CDR3, the DNA is TGTGCCAGCAGTCCCCTCCGTTCACCCCTCCACTTT. It translates to CASSPLRSPLHF.